What follows are 15 T cell receptor beta chains derived from one specimen sequenced in a study of OX40 agonist ivuxolimab in advanced cancers. The method was immunoSEQ multiplex PCR; TCRdb's version includes in-frame clones alone and lacks a portion of them. Of around 70,000 clones in the sample, almost 85% were seen once. The material was CD4+ or CD8+ T cells sorted from blood, obtained in a trial of the OX40 agonist ivuxolimab. Source of these receptors: an adult with an advanced solid tumor such as melanoma, head and neck, liver or kidney cancer.

The chain links TRBV27 to TRBJ1-1; D is uncertain. The CDR3 covers 13 residues. Trimming cost V 7 bases and J 0 bases, with 9 bases left between them. Looked up from germline, CDR1 is MNHEY and CDR2 is SMNVEV (reference sequence). The CDR3 sequence: CASTSHLNTEAFF. In nucleotides, the CDR3 is TGTGCCAGCACCAGTCATTTGAACACTGAAGCTTTCTTT.

In its sample, this clone was seen once. This chain uses TRBV5-6 with TRBJ2-1; TRBD2 aligns across 13 bases. V lost 4 bases and J lost 9; bases outside the gene matches: 7. The CDR3 runs to 15 residues. The germline CDR1 and CDR2 sequences are SGHDT and YYEEEE. CDR3 sequence: CASSVTSGRLGEQFF. The DNA of the CDR3 is TGTGCCAGCAGCGTGACTAGCGGGAGGTTGGGTGAGCAGTTCTTC.

The chain uses TRBV28 and TRBJ2-6; D may be TRBD1 (6 bases). The CDR3 contains 15 residues. V lost 4 bases and J lost 4, with 11 bases in between. Germline assignment: CDR1 MDHEN and CDR2 SYDVKM. The CDR3 reads CASSSRGIGANVLTF. CDR3 DNA: TGTGCCAGCAGTTCGAGGGGGATCGGGGCCAACGTCCTGACTTTC.

The V and J genes are TRBV28 and TRBJ1-2, with D perhaps matching TRBD1 (6 bases). The length of the CDR3 is 14 residues. Germline lookup yields CDR1 MDHEN and CDR2 SYDVKM. V was clipped by 5 bases and J by 7 bases, with 17 bases between them. CDR3 region: CASSTPQGLGGYTF. Written as DNA, the CDR3 is TGTGCCAGCAGTACCCCGCAGGGGTTAGGTGGCTACACCTTC.

The genes are TRBV6-1 and TRBJ2-2, with a tentative D call TRBD2 (5 bases). This CDR3 has 15 amino acids. The germline V gene has CDR1 MNHNS and CDR2 SASEGT. V was shortened by 4 bases and J by 2 bases, with 11 bases between the two germline ends. CDR3 protein: CASSAYGGNTGELFF. CDR3 nucleotides: TGTGCCAGCAGTGCGTATGGAGGAAACACCGGGGAGCTGTTTTTT.

The V gene is TRBV6-5, the J gene TRBJ2-1, with TRBD2 identical over 9 bases. The CDR3 totals 15 residues. Germline V gene data show CDR1 as MNHEY and CDR2 as SVGAGI. Germline trimming cut 5 bases from V and 3 bases from J; bases unmatched to any gene: 5. The CDR3 sequence: CASSKTTSGYNEQFF. The CDR3 coding sequence is TGTGCCAGCAGTAAAACGACTAGCGGCTACAATGAGCAGTTCTTC.

The chain links TRBV6-5 to TRBJ1-6, with D perhaps TRBD1 (5 bases). The V end was cut by 0 bases, the J end by 10 bases, with 16 bases between. CDR1 and CDR2 (germline): MNHEY, SVGAGI. This CDR3 has 16 amino acids. In nucleotides, the CDR3 is TGTGCCAGCAGTTACTCACAACATGGGGCGAGCTCACCCCTCCACTTT. Its translation: CASSYSQHGASSPLHF.

V usage is TRBV6-5 and J usage is TRBJ2-7, with 9 bases that match TRBD1. With 0 bases clipped from V and 0 bases from J, the junction kept 3 bases outside the gene matches. Germline assignment: CDR1 MNHEY and CDR2 SVGAGI. The CDR3 spans 16 residues. In DNA, the CDR3 is TGTGCCAGCAGTTACTCGAGGACAGGGGCCTCCTACGAGCAGTACTTC. It translates to CASSYSRTGASYEQYF.

The J gene is TRBJ1-2, the V gene TRBV2; 10 bases are shared with TRBD1. CDR1 is SNHLY and CDR2 is FYNNEI in the germline V gene. J lost 6 bases, V lost 10 bases, and 14 bases had no gene match. The CDR3 runs 15 residues. CDR3 protein: CATRRDRGSLDGYTF. CDR3 DNA sequence: TGTGCCACTCGTCGGGACAGGGGATCTCTCGATGGCTACACCTTC.

V gene TRBV5-6 combines with J gene TRBJ2-3, with D perhaps matching TRBD1 (6 bases). Trimming left V 4 bases short and J 1 base short, with 13 bases between. This CDR3 is 15 amino acids long. Germline V gene lookup returns CDR1 SGHDT and CDR2 YYEEEE. CDR3 residues: CASSLGAGRTDTQYF. The CDR3 nucleotides are TGTGCCAGCAGCCTGGGGGCCGGCCGCACAGATACGCAGTATTTT.

This sequence joins TRBV10-3 and TRBJ1-3; the match to TRBD1 covers 7 bases. Germline CDR1 reads ENHRY; CDR2 reads SYGVKD. After removal of 7 bases from V and 0 bases from J, the junction contained 3 bases not matched to a gene. The CDR3 spans 14 residues. CDR3 sequence (DNA): TGTGCCATCACAACAGGGGACTCTGGAAACACCATATATTTT. This codes for CAITTGDSGNTIYF.

The chain couples TRBV5-6 to TRBJ1-6; 8 bases map to TRBD1. This CDR3 comprises 16 residues. Trimming cost V 1 base and J 7 bases; bases outside gene matches: 7. In germline, CDR1 is SGHDT, CDR2 YYEEEE. The CDR3 sequence: CASSLFGGQANSPLHF. CDR3 nucleotide sequence: TGTGCCAGCAGCTTGTTCGGGGGACAGGCGAATTCACCCCTCCACTTT.

The chain has TRBV18 and TRBJ2-6; D unresolved. Germline CDR1 reads KGHSH; CDR2 reads LQKENI. CDR3 length: 16 amino acids. V lost 3 bases and J lost 0, with 9 bases in between. The CDR3 coding sequence is TGTGCCAGCTCACCCTCAGTCCTCTCTGGGGCCAACGTCCTGACTTTC. This codes for CASSPSVLSGANVLTF.

J is TRBJ1-5 and V is TRBV5-6; TRBD1 matches at 10 bases. Germline loops: CDR1 SGHDT, CDR2 YYEEEE. The CDR3 covers 15 residues. V shed 2 bases and J 5 bases; nucleotides not matched to a gene: 4. The CDR3 sequence: CASSFFGQGDQPQHF. CDR3 bases: TGTGCCAGCAGCTTCTTCGGACAGGGGGATCAGCCCCAGCATTTT. The full variable domain, in which reference TRBV5-6 and TRBJ1-5 provide the parts outside the CDR3, is DAGVTQSPTHLIKTRGQQVTLRCSPKSGHDTVSWYQQALGQGPQFIFQYYEEEERQRGNFPDRFSGHQFPNYSSELNVNALLLGDSALYLCASSFFGQGDQPQHFGDGTRLSIL.

In this sample, this clone turned up a few times. The rearrangement links TRBV4-2 to TRBJ1-2; a weak D match, TRBD1 (5 bases). The V and J ends lost 0 bases and 8 bases respectively, with 10 bases between them. Germline V gene lookup returns CDR1 LGHNA and CDR2 YNFKEQ. The CDR3 is made up of 13 amino acids. DNA of the CDR3: TGTGCCAGCAGCCAAGATAGGGGAAACGGCTACACCTTC. Protein product: CASSQDRGNGYTF.